The entry below gives a single T cell receptor (beta chain) sequence along with its context. Its antigen remains undetermined. One base away there is no much larger clone; base qualities are not given. The sample originates from a study of OX40 agonist ivuxolimab in advanced cancers. Background for the entire study: Ivuxolimab was an agonistic, fully human IgG2 monoclonal antibody directed against OX40 (CD134), a costimulatory receptor. Prior anti-PD-1, anti-PD-L1 or anti-CTLA-4 therapy was permitted, and about two fifths of dose-escalation patients had received checkpoint inhibitors. The paper covers the monotherapy dose-escalation part of the phase I ivuxolimab trial, which included N ≈ 57 patients. Of the 50 or so patients in dose escalation, about 20 had hepatocellular carcinoma, around 15 had melanoma, 9 had renal cell carcinoma and 9 had head and neck cancer. Peripheral TCRbeta sequencing was intended to test whether TCR sequence diversity was altered and clonal T-cell expansion was caused by ivuxolimab. In the dose-escalation cohort, 65% to 90% of patients were male, and the mean age was roughly 60 years, with a range of about 23 to 90. Intravenous ivuxolimab was administered to patients every 2 weeks at six dose levels: 0.01, 0.1, 0.3, 1.5, 3 and 10 mg/kg. Partial responses were achieved by three dose-escalation patients, of whom one had hepatocellular carcinoma and two had cutaneous melanoma. Points the paper makes about the study in general: In partial responders in the 0.1-3.0 mg/kg groups, normalized peripheral clonal expansion was found to be among the lowest, especially among CD8+ T cells. Low levels of normalized T-cell clonal expansion were also seen in some patients who did not respond. After ivuxolimab, CD8+ T cells had more expanded clones than CD4+ T cells on average. At doses from 0.1 to 3.0 mg/kg, clonal expansion was seen in both CD4+ and CD8+ blood T cells between baseline and week 6. The antigen specificity of the clonally expanded peripheral T cells was not determined.

The trial excluded patients who had a history of autoimmune disease or were on systemic immunosuppression. Peripheral blood for TCR sequencing was drawn from every dose cohort at baseline, at cycle 4 day 1 and at cycle 7 day 1. Samples were obtained from an open-label, multicenter, first-in-human phase I dose-escalation trial of ivuxolimab. Adults with locally advanced or metastatic head and neck squamous cell, hepatocellular, melanoma or renal cell carcinoma were enrolled in the trial. Before TCR sequencing, CD4+ T cells and CD8+ T cells were sorted from peripheral blood as separate populations. The CDR3 numbers 17 residues from cysteine through phenylalanine. Solely the CDR3 DNA is kept, with 51 bases framed from the first base. CDR1 and CDR2 were assigned from the germline V gene as SGHRS and YFSETQ. Relative to germline, V is missing 1 base and J is missing 7 bases, with 11 bases of the junction outside any gene match.

For sequencing of the TCRbeta CDR3 region, genomic DNA was extracted from the sorted cells. The immunoSEQ Assay was used for sequencing of TCRbeta CDR3 regions. TCRdb provides this immuneACCESS table in a form limited to in-frame rearrangements. Some clones are lacking; in checked studies, under half of them reflect an unresolved V gene, and why the rest are absent is not known. A total of about 100,000 clones appear in this sample, approximately 89% of them only once. Approximately 0.58% of the sample goes to the ten largest clones. The receptor's source is an adult with an advanced solid tumor such as melanoma, head and neck, liver or kidney cancer. The V and J genes are TRBV5-1 and TRBJ2-5; TRBD2 lines up with 12 middle nucleotides. This material consisted of CD4+ or CD8+ T cells sorted from blood, taken in a trial of the OX40 agonist ivuxolimab. The CDR3 region has the sequence CASSLFSLAGGQGTQYF. The DNA is TGCGCCAGCAGCTTGTTTTCGCTAGCGGGAGGGCAGGGGACCCAGTACTTC.